The source of this T cell receptor beta chain is a study of early T cells in non-severe SARS-CoV-2 infection. In its sample, this clonotype was seen many times. Germline CDR1 and CDR2: DFQATT and SNEGSKA (reference sequence). The CDR3 is 15 residues long. Trimming removed 0 bases from V and 2 bases from J, with 12 bases in between. TCRdb reanalysed the 5' RACE reads using MiXCR and keeps one entry per CDR3 protein. The table shows about 110,000 distinct CDR3 sequences, with approximately 12% occurring only once. The TCR was taken from an adult who was a healthcare worker with PCR-confirmed SARS-CoV-2 infection or an uninfected control (not recorded which). The source material was whole blood. The gene calls are TRBV20-1 and TRBJ2-3; TRBD2 might be the D (6 bases). The CDR3 coding sequence is TGCAGTGCTAGAGATGGGCCGGGGGACACAGATACGCAGTATTTT. Protein: CSARDGPGDTDTQYF.